Listed below are T cell receptor beta chains from one sample, sequenced in a study of shared clonotypes between healthy human individuals. Only in-frame clones appear in the TCRdb table, and some are missing; sequencing was by immunoSEQ multiplex PCR. The sample has around 2,000,000 clones, 90% to 95% seen once; the top ten hold 0.13%. The material sequenced was naive CD4+ T cells sorted from blood. The receptors were gathered from a man between 18 and 29 years old in good health. Both conserved end residues are part of each CDR3. A D gene is named only where the DNA matches it firmly. Only some rows state a clone size, as once, few, many or a class for expanded clones.

clone_size: NA
v_call: TRBV28
j_call: TRBJ1-3
d_call: TRBD1
cdr3_nt: TGTGCCAGCAGCACAGGGGGCATCCGAAACACCATATATTTT
cdr3_aa: CASSTGGIRNTIYF

clone_size: NA
v_call: TRBV30
j_call: TRBJ1-1
d_call: TRBD1
cdr3_nt: TGTGCCTGGGACAGGGACTGGAACACTGAAGCTTTCTTT
cdr3_aa: CAWDRDWNTEAFF

clone_size: once
v_call: TRBV14
j_call: TRBJ1-1
d_call: NA
cdr3_nt: TGTGCCAGCAGTAGGGCGATCTTGAACACTGAAGCTTTCTTT
cdr3_aa: CASSRAILNTEAFF

clone_size: once
v_call: TRBV9
j_call: TRBJ2-7
d_call: TRBD2
cdr3_nt: TGTGCCAGCAGCGTAGACGAGGGAGGGCCCCACGAGCAGTACTTC
cdr3_aa: CASSVDEGGPHEQYF

clone_size: NA
v_call: TRBV27
j_call: TRBJ2-7
d_call: TRBD1
cdr3_nt: TGTGCCAGCAGTTCGGGACAGGGGTGGATCAGCTCCTACGAGCAGTACTTC
cdr3_aa: CASSSGQGWISSYEQYF

clone_size: NA
v_call: TRBV19
j_call: TRBJ2-7
d_call: TRBD2
cdr3_nt: TGTGCCAGTAAAAGGACTAGCGGAGACTACGAGCAGTACTTC
cdr3_aa: CASKRTSGDYEQYF

clone_size: NA
v_call: TRBV20-1
j_call: TRBJ2-5
d_call: NA
cdr3_nt: TGCAGTGGGTTGCTAGCGGAGACCCAGTACTTC
cdr3_aa: CSGLLAETQYF

clone_size: NA
v_call: TRBV7-9
j_call: TRBJ2-3
d_call: TRBD1
cdr3_nt: TGTGCCAGCAGCTTAGATGGGACAGGGGTCGCAGATACGCAGTATTTT
cdr3_aa: CASSLDGTGVADTQYF

clone_size: NA
v_call: TRBV9
j_call: TRBJ1-1
d_call: TRBD1
cdr3_nt: TGTGCCAGCAGCCCCCGGGACAGGTTGAACACTGAAGCTTTCTTT
cdr3_aa: CASSPRDRLNTEAFF

clone_size: NA
v_call: TRBV5-1
j_call: TRBJ1-4
d_call: NA
cdr3_nt: TGCGCCAGCAGCTTGGTCCAGGGAGCAACTAATGAAAAACTGTTTTTT
cdr3_aa: CASSLVQGATNEKLFF

clone_size: few
v_call: TRBV19
j_call: TRBJ1-6
d_call: TRBD1
cdr3_nt: TGTGCCAGTAGTACCCAGGGGGAAGGCTCACCCCTCCACTTT
cdr3_aa: CASSTQGEGSPLHF

clone_size: NA
v_call: TRBV7-9
j_call: TRBJ2-5
d_call: TRBD2
cdr3_nt: TGTGCCAGCAGCTCGACTAGCGGGGGACCGCAAGAGACCCAGTACTTC
cdr3_aa: CASSSTSGGPQETQYF

clone_size: NA
v_call: TRBV7-6
j_call: TRBJ1-1
d_call: NA
cdr3_nt: TGTGCCAGCAGCTTTAACCGGGACAACGAAGCTTTCTTT
cdr3_aa: CASSFNRDNEAFF

clone_size: NA
v_call: TRBV5-6
j_call: TRBJ2-3
d_call: NA
cdr3_nt: TGTGCCAGCAGCTTGGTACTCTCTGATACGCAGTATTTT
cdr3_aa: CASSLVLSDTQYF

clone_size: NA
v_call: TRBV6-5
j_call: TRBJ2-5
d_call: TRBD2
cdr3_nt: TGTGCCAGCAAGCTGCCGGGAGGTACCCAAGAGACCCAGTACTTC
cdr3_aa: CASKLPGGTQETQYF

clone_size: NA
v_call: TRBV27
j_call: TRBJ2-7
d_call: TRBD1
cdr3_nt: TGTGCCAGCAGTCCGTATTCCCCGGGACAGGGAACAGAGATACACTACGAGCAGTACTTC
cdr3_aa: CASSPYSPGQGTEIHYEQYF

clone_size: NA
v_call: TRBV5-1
j_call: TRBJ2-1
d_call: TRBD2
cdr3_nt: TGCGCCAGCAGCTTGGAAGCTAGCGGTGCTGCCTACAATGAGCAGTTCTTC
cdr3_aa: CASSLEASGAAYNEQFF

clone_size: NA
v_call: TRBV11-2
j_call: TRBJ2-3
d_call: NA
cdr3_nt: TGTGCCAGCAGCTTGACAGGCACAAGGGTAGATACGCAGTATTTT
cdr3_aa: CASSLTGTRVDTQYF

clone_size: NA
v_call: TRBV7-2
j_call: TRBJ2-7
d_call: NA
cdr3_nt: TGTGCCAGCAGCTTAGTGCGCAGTGGGTCCTACGAGCAGTACTTC
cdr3_aa: CASSLVRSGSYEQYF

clone_size: NA
v_call: TRBV7-2
j_call: TRBJ2-5
d_call: NA
cdr3_nt: TGTGCCAGCAGCAGGGACTACCAAGAGACCCAGTACTTC
cdr3_aa: CASSRDYQETQYF

clone_size: NA
v_call: TRBV15
j_call: TRBJ1-2
d_call: NA
cdr3_nt: TGTGCCACCAGCAGAGAAGTGTTAGGGGGGCGCGGTGGCTACACCTTC
cdr3_aa: CATSREVLGGRGGYTF

clone_size: NA
v_call: TRBV4-3
j_call: TRBJ2-2
d_call: NA
cdr3_nt: TGCGCCAGCAGCCAAGGCCTAGGGGCCAACACCGGGGAGCTGTTTTTT
cdr3_aa: CASSQGLGANTGELFF

clone_size: NA
v_call: TRBV7-9
j_call: TRBJ2-1
d_call: TRBD2
cdr3_nt: TGTGCCAGCAGCTCTACCGCGGGGGGCTCCTACAATGAGCAGTTCTTC
cdr3_aa: CASSSTAGGSYNEQFF

clone_size: NA
v_call: TRBV11-2
j_call: TRBJ1-1
d_call: NA
cdr3_nt: TGTGCCAGCAGCCCTCTTACAGGGACGGTGAGCACTGAAGCTTTCTTT
cdr3_aa: CASSPLTGTVSTEAFF

clone_size: NA
v_call: TRBV18
j_call: TRBJ1-2
d_call: NA
cdr3_nt: TGTGCCAGCTCACCACCTAATCTAGCTGGAGGCTACACCTTC
cdr3_aa: CASSPPNLAGGYTF

clone_size: NA
v_call: TRBV11-2
j_call: TRBJ1-1
d_call: TRBD1
cdr3_nt: TGTGCCAGCAACGGGGGACAGGGACGGAACACTGAAGCTTTCTTT
cdr3_aa: CASNGGQGRNTEAFF

clone_size: once
v_call: TRBV25-1
j_call: TRBJ1-1
d_call: NA
cdr3_nt: TGTGCCAGCAGGGTTGGCACTGAAGCTTTCTTT
cdr3_aa: CASRVGTEAFF

clone_size: NA
v_call: TRBV18
j_call: TRBJ2-7
d_call: TRBD1
cdr3_nt: TGTGCCAGCTCAAACAGGGGGCTAGCGGACCTCTCCTACGAGCAGTACTTC
cdr3_aa: CASSNRGLADLSYEQYF

clone_size: NA
v_call: TRBV18
j_call: TRBJ2-7
d_call: NA
cdr3_nt: TGTGCCAGCTCACCGGACACATTCTCCTACGAGCAGTACTTC
cdr3_aa: CASSPDTFSYEQYF

clone_size: NA
v_call: TRBV15
j_call: TRBJ1-2
d_call: NA
cdr3_nt: TGTGCCACCAGCAGAGAGCGGGGGGACTATGGCTACACCTTC
cdr3_aa: CATSRERGDYGYTF

clone_size: NA
v_call: TRBV5-1
j_call: TRBJ1-5
d_call: TRBD1
cdr3_nt: TGCGCCAGCAGCTTAACAGGGGTTAGCAATCAGCCCCAGCATTTT
cdr3_aa: CASSLTGVSNQPQHF

clone_size: NA
v_call: TRBV29-1
j_call: TRBJ2-3
d_call: NA
cdr3_nt: TGCAGCGTTGGGGATCGGGCCCCAGATACGCAGTATTTT
cdr3_aa: CSVGDRAPDTQYF

clone_size: NA
v_call: TRBV11-2
j_call: TRBJ2-3
d_call: TRBD2
cdr3_nt: TGTGCCAGCAGCTCGGGACTAGCGGGAGGCACAGATACGCAGTATTTT
cdr3_aa: CASSSGLAGGTDTQYF

clone_size: NA
v_call: TRBV5-1
j_call: TRBJ1-5
d_call: NA
cdr3_nt: TGCGCCAGCAGCTTTGGGGGGAATCAGCCCCAGCATTTT
cdr3_aa: CASSFGGNQPQHF

clone_size: NA
v_call: TRBV19
j_call: TRBJ1-5
d_call: NA
cdr3_nt: TGTGCCAGTAGTTCGACTGGGGGGTTACTCAATCAGCCCCAGCATTTT
cdr3_aa: CASSSTGGLLNQPQHF

clone_size: NA
v_call: TRBV7-9
j_call: TRBJ1-2
d_call: NA
cdr3_nt: TGTGCCAGCAGCCGGTCGTATGGCTACACCTTC
cdr3_aa: CASSRSYGYTF

clone_size: NA
v_call: TRBV19
j_call: TRBJ1-5
d_call: TRBD1
cdr3_nt: TGTGCCAGTAAAGGAGGGGGCCCTATGAATCAGCCCCAGCATTTT
cdr3_aa: CASKGGGPMNQPQHF

clone_size: NA
v_call: TRBV6-6
j_call: TRBJ1-4
d_call: TRBD1
cdr3_nt: TGTGCCAGCAGTCCGACAGGGACTAATGAAAAACTGTTTTTT
cdr3_aa: CASSPTGTNEKLFF

clone_size: NA
v_call: TRBV7-2
j_call: TRBJ2-3
d_call: NA
cdr3_nt: TGTGCCAGCAGCCCTGAATCTAGCACAGATACGCAGTATTTT
cdr3_aa: CASSPESSTDTQYF